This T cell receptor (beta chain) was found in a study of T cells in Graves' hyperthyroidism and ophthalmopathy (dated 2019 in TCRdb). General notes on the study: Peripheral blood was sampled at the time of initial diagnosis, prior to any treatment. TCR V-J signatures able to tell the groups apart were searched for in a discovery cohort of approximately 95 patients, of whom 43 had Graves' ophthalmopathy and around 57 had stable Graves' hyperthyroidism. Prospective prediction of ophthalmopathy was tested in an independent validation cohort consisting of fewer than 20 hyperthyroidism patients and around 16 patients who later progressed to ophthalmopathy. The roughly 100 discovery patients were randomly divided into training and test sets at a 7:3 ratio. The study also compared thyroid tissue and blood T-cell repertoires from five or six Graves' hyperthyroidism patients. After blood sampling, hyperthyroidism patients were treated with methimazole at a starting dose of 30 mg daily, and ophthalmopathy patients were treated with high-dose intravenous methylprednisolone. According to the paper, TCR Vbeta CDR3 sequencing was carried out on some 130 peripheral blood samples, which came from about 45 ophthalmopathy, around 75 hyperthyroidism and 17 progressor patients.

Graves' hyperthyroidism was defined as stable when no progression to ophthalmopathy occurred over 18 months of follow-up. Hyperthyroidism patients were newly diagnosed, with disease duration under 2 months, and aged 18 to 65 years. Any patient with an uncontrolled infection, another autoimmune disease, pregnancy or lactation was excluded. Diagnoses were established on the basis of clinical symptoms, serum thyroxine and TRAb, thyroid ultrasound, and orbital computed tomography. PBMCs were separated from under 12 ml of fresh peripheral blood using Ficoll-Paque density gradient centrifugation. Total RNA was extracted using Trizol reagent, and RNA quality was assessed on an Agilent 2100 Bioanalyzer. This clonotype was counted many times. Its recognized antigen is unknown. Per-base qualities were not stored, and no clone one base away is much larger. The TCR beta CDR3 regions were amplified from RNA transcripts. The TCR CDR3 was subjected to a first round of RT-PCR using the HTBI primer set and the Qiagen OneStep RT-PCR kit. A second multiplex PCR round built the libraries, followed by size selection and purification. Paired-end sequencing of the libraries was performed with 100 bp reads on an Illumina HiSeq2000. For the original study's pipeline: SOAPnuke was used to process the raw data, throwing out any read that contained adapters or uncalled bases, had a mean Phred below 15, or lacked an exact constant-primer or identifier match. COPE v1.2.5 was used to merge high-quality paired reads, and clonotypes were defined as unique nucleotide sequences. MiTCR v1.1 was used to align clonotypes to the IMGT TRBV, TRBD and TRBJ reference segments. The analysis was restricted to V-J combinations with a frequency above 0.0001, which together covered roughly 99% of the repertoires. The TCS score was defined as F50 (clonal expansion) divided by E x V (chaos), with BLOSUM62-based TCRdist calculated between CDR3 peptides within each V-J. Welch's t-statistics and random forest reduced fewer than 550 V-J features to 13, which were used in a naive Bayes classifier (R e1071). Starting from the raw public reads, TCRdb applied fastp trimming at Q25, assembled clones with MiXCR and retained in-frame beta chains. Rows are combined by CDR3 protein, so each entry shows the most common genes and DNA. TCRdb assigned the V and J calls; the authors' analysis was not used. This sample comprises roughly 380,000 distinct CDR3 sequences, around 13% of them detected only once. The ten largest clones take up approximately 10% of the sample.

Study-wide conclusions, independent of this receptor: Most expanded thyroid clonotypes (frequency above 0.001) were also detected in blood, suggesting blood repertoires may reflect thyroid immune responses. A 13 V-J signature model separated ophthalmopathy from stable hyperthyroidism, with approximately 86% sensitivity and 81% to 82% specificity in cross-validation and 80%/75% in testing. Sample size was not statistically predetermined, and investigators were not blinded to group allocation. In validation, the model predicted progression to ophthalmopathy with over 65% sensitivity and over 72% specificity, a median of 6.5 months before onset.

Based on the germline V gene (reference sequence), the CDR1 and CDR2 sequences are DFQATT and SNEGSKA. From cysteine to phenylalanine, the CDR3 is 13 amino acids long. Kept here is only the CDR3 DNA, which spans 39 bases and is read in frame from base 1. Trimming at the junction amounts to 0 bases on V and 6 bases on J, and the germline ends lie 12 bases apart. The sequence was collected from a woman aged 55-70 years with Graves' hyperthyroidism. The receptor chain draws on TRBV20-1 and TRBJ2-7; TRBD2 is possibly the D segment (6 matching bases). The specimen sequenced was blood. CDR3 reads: CSARELASPEQYF. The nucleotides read TGCAGTGCTAGAGAACTAGCCTCACCCGAGCAGTACTTC.